This T cell receptor beta chain was retrieved from a study of blood T cell repertoires in COVID-19. Study as a whole: PBMCs, B-cell-depleted T cells, or T cells were the source of the cDNA or gDNA that made up the material.

Assay: immunoSEQ multiplex PCR; the TCRdb copy retains only in-frame clones and omits some. The table includes fewer than 300,000 clones, around 82% detected once. V shed 6 bases and J shed 2 bases, with 11 bases lying between them. The CDR3 spans 12 residues. Germline V gene sequence: CDR1 SQVTM, CDR2 ANQGSEA. This sequence was found in a woman aged 18-29 years with acute or convalescent COVID-19. J is TRBJ2-7 and V is TRBV29-1; the D gene is possibly TRBD1 (5 bases). Sequenced input: peripheral blood. The CDR3: CSVLGATYEQYF. The CDR3 region has the DNA TGCAGCGTCCTTGGGGCGACCTACGAGCAGTACTTC.